This T cell receptor beta chain was sequenced during a study of cytotoxic CD8 clonotypes in ibrutinib-treated CLL. Study-wide background: Within the patient group, 11 were relapsed/refractory and some 14 treatment-naive, and approximately 17 were IGHV unmutated. Response specimens were obtained following a median treatment duration of about 12 months, with a range of 6 to 36.

This CDR3 comprises 12 residues. Germline CDR1 and CDR2: LNHDA and SQIVND (reference sequence). Deletions cut 6 bases from V and 4 bases from J, with 10 bases between. Using immunoSEQ multiplex PCR, the repertoire was profiled, and TCRdb retains in-frame clones only, with some absent. The sample holds fewer than 55,000 clones, around 52% seen once. The clonotype originates from a human donor with chronic lymphocytic leukemia. Sample: PBMCs, taken after 24 months of ibrutinib treatment. V and J are TRBV19 and TRBJ2-7; TRBD2 might be the D (5 bases). DNA of the CDR3: TGTGCCAGTAGCCCCACGGGATACGAGCAGTACTTC. The encoded protein is CASSPTGYEQYF.